Listed below are T cell receptor beta chains from one sample, sequenced in a study of blood T cell repertoires in COVID-19. This table comes from immunoSEQ multiplex PCR, and its TCRdb copy is limited to in-frame clones, with some not included. The table lists roughly 570,000 clones, around nine tenths of them singletons. The sequencing sample was made of peripheral blood. The receptors were sampled from a woman in her 50s with COVID-19, enrolled during active disease. Both conserved end residues are part of each CDR3. A D gene is named only where the DNA matches it firmly. Rows give clone size only sometimes, using once, few, many, or a class for an expanded clone.

size: -; D: TRBD1; V: TRBV6-5; J: TRBJ1-1; CDR3: CASRTGAVNTEAFF; DNA: TGTGCCAGCAGGACAGGGGCGGTGAACACTGAAGCTTTCTTT
size: -; D: -; V: TRBV27; J: TRBJ2-3; CDR3: CASSLLDTRTDTQYF; DNA: TGTGCCAGCAGTTTACTGGACACCCGCACAGATACGCAGTATTTT
size: -; D: -; V: TRBV4-1; J: TRBJ1-4; CDR3: CASSRRGAGEKLFF; DNA: TGCGCCAGCAGTCGTCGGGGGGCTGGTGAAAAACTGTTTTTT
size: -; D: -; V: TRBV11-2; J: TRBJ1-2; CDR3: CASSQQGLITNYGYTF; DNA: TGTGCCAGCAGCCAACAGGGCCTGATAACTAACTATGGCTACACCTTC
size: -; D: TRBD1; V: TRBV7-6; J: TRBJ2-7; CDR3: CASSWDRGPYEQYF; DNA: TGTGCCAGCAGCTGGGACAGGGGGCCCTACGAGCAGTACTTC
size: -; D: TRBD1; V: TRBV18; J: TRBJ2-5; CDR3: CASSTGTGDGETQYF; DNA: TGTGCCAGCTCAACGGGGACAGGGGATGGAGAGACCCAGTACTTC
size: -; D: TRBD2; V: TRBV6-4; J: TRBJ2-3; CDR3: CASSEESGGLNTQYF; DNA: TGTGCCAGCAGTGAGGAAAGCGGGGGGCTAAATACGCAGTATTTT
size: -; D: TRBD1; V: TRBV29-1; J: TRBJ2-7; CDR3: CSVERTGNNEQYF; DNA: TGCAGCGTTGAGAGGACAGGGAATAACGAGCAGTACTTC
size: -; D: -; V: TRBV19; J: TRBJ1-3; CDR3: CATYPGRLGGGGNTIYF; DNA: TGTGCCACCTACCCGGGACGGCTAGGGGGGGGAGGAAACACCATATATTTT
size: -; D: -; V: TRBV27; J: TRBJ1-6; CDR3: CASSFTQFAPLHF; DNA: TGTGCCAGCAGTTTCACTCAATTCGCACCCCTCCACTTT
size: -; D: TRBD1; V: TRBV5-6; J: TRBJ1-1; CDR3: CASSQGARNTEAFF; DNA: TGTGCCAGCAGCCAGGGGGCGAGGAACACTGAAGCTTTCTTT
size: -; D: -; V: TRBV3-1/TRBV3-2; J: TRBJ1-2; CDR3: CASSQETLLGGGGYTF; DNA: TGTGCCAGCAGCCAAGAAACCCTTTTAGGAGGAGGGGGCTACACCTTC
size: -; D: TRBD1; V: TRBV9; J: TRBJ2-2; CDR3: CASSTGAVETGELFF; DNA: TGTGCCAGCAGCACAGGGGCCGTTGAGACCGGGGAGCTGTTTTTT
size: once; D: TRBD2; V: TRBV10-2; J: TRBJ2-7; CDR3: CASRAGLAYEQYF; DNA: TGCGCCAGCAGGGCGGGACTAGCGTACGAGCAGTACTTC
size: -; D: -; V: TRBV5-6; J: TRBJ1-6; CDR3: CASSLISSGQNSPLHF; DNA: TGTGCCAGCAGCTTGATTTCCTCAGGGCAGAATTCACCCCTCCACTTT
size: -; D: TRBD1; V: TRBV6-1; J: TRBJ1-6; CDR3: CASSARGQEGYNSPLHF; DNA: TGTGCCAGCAGTGCCAGGGGGCAAGAAGGCTATAATTCACCCCTCCACTTT
size: -; D: -; V: TRBV7-9; J: TRBJ2-2; CDR3: CASSLFLDSPTGELFF; DNA: TGTGCCAGCAGCTTATTCCTGGACAGTCCCACCGGGGAGCTGTTTTTT
size: -; D: TRBD2; V: TRBV7-6; J: TRBJ2-3; CDR3: CASSDRTSGGTDTQYF; DNA: TGTGCCAGCAGCGACAGGACTAGCGGGGGCACAGATACGCAGTATTTT
size: -; D: -; V: TRBV4-1; J: TRBJ1-2; CDR3: CASSPVPTTGYYDYTF; DNA: TGCGCCAGCAGTCCTGTACCGACTACGGGCTATTATGACTACACCTTC
size: once; D: -; V: TRBV7-2; J: TRBJ1-1; CDR3: CASSLDGTNTEAFF; DNA: TGTGCCAGCAGCCTGGACGGGACAAACACTGAAGCTTTCTTT
size: -; D: TRBD1; V: TRBV5-1; J: TRBJ1-6; CDR3: CASSPEKQGSPYNSPLHF; DNA: TGCGCCAGCAGTCCGGAAAAACAGGGGTCGCCTTATAATTCACCCCTCCACTTT
size: -; D: -; V: TRBV7-2; J: TRBJ1-5; CDR3: CASSLDRYQPQHF; DNA: TGTGCCAGCAGCTTAGACAGATATCAGCCCCAGCATTTT
size: -; D: -; V: TRBV2; J: TRBJ2-7; CDR3: CATRPWGDYEQYF; DNA: TGTGCCACCCGGCCCTGGGGCGACTACGAGCAGTACTTC
size: -; D: -; V: TRBV19; J: TRBJ1-1; CDR3: CASRDARDNKVEAFF; DNA: TGTGCCAGTAGGGACGCCAGGGATAACAAGGTTGAAGCTTTCTTT
size: -; D: -; V: TRBV5-6; J: TRBJ1-5; CDR3: CASSSRYSNQPQHF; DNA: TGTGCCAGCAGCTCGAGATATAGCAATCAGCCCCAGCATTTT
size: -; D: -; V: TRBV3-1/TRBV3-2; J: TRBJ1-2; CDR3: CASSQAMIGVRPYGYTF; DNA: TGTGCCAGCAGCCAAGCTATGATCGGGGTCCGCCCCTATGGCTACACCTTC
size: once; D: -; V: TRBV6-5; J: TRBJ1-1; CDR3: CASSRVRNTEAFF; DNA: TGTGCCAGCAGTAGAGTTCGGAACACTGAAGCTTTCTTT
size: -; D: TRBD2; V: TRBV5-1; J: TRBJ2-5; CDR3: CASSLAGLAAQETQYF; DNA: TGCGCCAGCAGCTTGGCGGGACTAGCGGCGCAAGAGACCCAGTACTTC
size: -; D: -; V: TRBV6-1; J: TRBJ2-3; CDR3: CASSEERGTDTQYF; DNA: TGTGCCAGCAGTGAAGAGCGGGGCACAGATACGCAGTATTTT
size: -; D: TRBD1; V: TRBV24-1; J: TRBJ1-4; CDR3: CATSPGQDNEKLFF; DNA: TGTGCCACCAGCCCGGGACAGGACAATGAAAAACTGTTTTTT
size: -; D: -; V: TRBV15; J: TRBJ2-1; CDR3: CATSRVGGTVYNEQFF; DNA: TGTGCCACCAGCAGAGTTGGCGGGACAGTTTACAATGAGCAGTTCTTC
size: -; D: TRBD1; V: TRBV25-1; J: TRBJ1-4; CDR3: CASSADRAPNEKLFF; DNA: TGTGCCAGCAGTGCCGACAGGGCCCCTAATGAAAAACTGTTTTTT
size: -; D: -; V: TRBV19; J: TRBJ2-3; CDR3: CASSDRLADTQYF; DNA: TGTGCCAGTAGTGACCGACTGGCAGATACGCAGTATTTT
size: -; D: TRBD1; V: TRBV3-1/TRBV3-2; J: TRBJ2-1; CDR3: CASRPYRDRGLGEQFF; DNA: TGTGCCAGCAGACCCTACCGGGACAGGGGGTTGGGCGAGCAGTTCTTC
size: -; D: TRBD2; V: TRBV29-1; J: TRBJ2-7; CDR3: CSVVPGGNWYEQYF; DNA: TGCAGCGTTGTCCCGGGGGGGAATTGGTACGAGCAGTACTTC
size: -; D: -; V: TRBV19; J: TRBJ1-1; CDR3: CASSITGDNTEAFF; DNA: TGTGCCAGTAGTATTACGGGAGACAACACTGAAGCTTTCTTT
size: -; D: TRBD1; V: TRBV7-2; J: TRBJ1-4; CDR3: CASSTRTGRTYEKLFF; DNA: TGTGCCAGCAGCACTCGGACAGGGAGAACGTATGAAAAACTGTTTTTT
size: -; D: TRBD1; V: TRBV10-3; J: TRBJ1-1; CDR3: CAISESTAGGTEAFF; DNA: TGTGCCATCAGTGAGTCGACGGCAGGGGGCACTGAAGCTTTCTTT
size: -; D: -; V: TRBV27; J: TRBJ2-7; CDR3: CASSLRGGSGEQYF; DNA: TGTGCCAGCAGTTTAAGGGGGGGTAGCGGGGAGCAGTACTTC
size: -; D: -; V: TRBV19; J: TRBJ1-1; CDR3: CASSITKTGIEAFF; DNA: TGTGCCAGTAGTATAACCAAAACAGGGATTGAAGCTTTCTTT
size: -; D: TRBD1; V: TRBV5-6; J: TRBJ1-1; CDR3: CASRRRDRGFEAFF; DNA: TGTGCCAGCAGGAGACGGGACAGGGGATTTGAAGCTTTCTTT
size: -; D: TRBD1; V: TRBV15; J: TRBJ1-4; CDR3: CATSKGQGPTNEKLFF; DNA: TGTGCCACCAGCAAGGGACAGGGTCCAACTAATGAAAAACTGTTTTTT
size: few; D: -; V: TRBV27; J: TRBJ1-1; CDR3: CASSPALGLNTEAFF; DNA: TGTGCCAGCAGTCCCGCTCTGGGGCTGAACACTGAAGCTTTCTTT
size: -; D: TRBD1; V: TRBV28; J: TRBJ1-1; CDR3: CASSQTGTGTAFF; DNA: TGTGCCAGCAGCCAGACCGGGACAGGGACAGCTTTCTTT
size: -; D: -; V: TRBV18; J: TRBJ2-1; CDR3: CASSPKTDSWGTYNEQFF; DNA: TGTGCCAGCTCACCGAAGACGGACAGCTGGGGGACCTACAATGAGCAGTTCTTC
size: -; D: -; V: TRBV6-1; J: TRBJ2-7; CDR3: CASSEVRAAEQYF; DNA: TGTGCCAGCAGTGAAGTGAGGGCAGCCGAGCAGTACTTC
size: -; D: -; V: TRBV6-6; J: TRBJ2-3; CDR3: CASSPPSTDTQYF; DNA: TGTGCCAGCAGTCCCCCTAGCACAGATACGCAGTATTTT
size: few; D: -; V: TRBV25-1; J: TRBJ1-2; CDR3: CASSESGTPIYGYTF; DNA: TGTGCCAGCAGTGAATCCGGGACACCGATATATGGCTACACCTTC
size: -; D: -; V: TRBV6-5; J: TRBJ2-7; CDR3: CASSYSSESYEQYF; DNA: TGTGCCAGCAGTTACAGTAGCGAATCCTACGAGCAGTACTTC
size: once; D: TRBD1; V: TRBV24-1; J: TRBJ2-1; CDR3: CATSDQDRGSYNEQFF; DNA: TGTGCCACCAGTGATCAGGACAGGGGATCCTACAATGAGCAGTTCTTC
size: -; D: -; V: TRBV21-1; J: TRBJ2-1; CDR3: CASSTSPGTYNEQFF; DNA: TGTGCCAGCAGCACTTCCCCAGGGACCTACAATGAGCAGTTCTTC
size: -; D: TRBD1; V: TRBV5-1; J: TRBJ2-3; CDR3: CASSLEQGLTDTQYF; DNA: TGCGCCAGCAGCTTGGAACAGGGGCTCACAGATACGCAGTATTTT
size: -; D: -; V: TRBV5-6; J: TRBJ1-1; CDR3: CASSPHRAGVTEAFF; DNA: TGTGCCAGCAGCCCACACAGGGCCGGGGTCACTGAAGCTTTCTTT
size: -; D: TRBD1; V: TRBV6-5; J: TRBJ1-1; CDR3: CASSYSWGQNEAFF; DNA: TGTGCCAGCAGTTACTCTTGGGGACAGAATGAAGCTTTCTTT
size: -; D: TRBD2; V: TRBV9; J: TRBJ2-7; CDR3: CASSVEISGGRSEQYF; DNA: TGTGCCAGCAGCGTAGAAATAAGCGGGGGGAGAAGCGAGCAGTACTTC